The 10 T cell receptor beta chains given below trace back to one sample, sequenced in a study of yellow fever vaccine responses in identical twins. TCRdb ran MiXCR on the RT-PCR reads and lists one entry per CDR3 protein. The sample holds around 18,000 distinct CDR3 sequences; around 84% are singletons and the top ten take about 1.8%. The specimen was T cells from blood (PBMCs), unsorted or a sorted subset (not recorded which), collected before or after yellow fever vaccination (not recorded which). Source of these receptors: a woman younger than 35 who received the yellow fever vaccine.

The chain combines TRBV24-1 with TRBJ2-7; TRBD1 matches 9 bases. In germline, CDR1 is KGHDR, CDR2 SFDVKD. J gave up 3 bases and V 3 bases, and 2 bases lay outside the gene matches. CDR3 size: 14 residues. CDR3 bases: TGTGCCACCAGTGATCCGGGACAGGGCTACGAGCAGTACTTC. Its translation: CATSDPGQGYEQYF.

The CDR3 is CASRQRDRGYEQYF. DNA for the CDR3: TGTGCCAGCAGACAAAGGGACAGGGGCTACGAGCAGTACTTC. The chain has TRBV28 and TRBJ2-7, with 10 bases identical to TRBD1. Germline lookup yields CDR1 MDHEN and CDR2 SYDVKM. This CDR3 is 14 amino acids long. The J segment lost 3 bases and the V segment lost 6 bases, leaving 5 bases of the junction unmatched.

J is TRBJ1-2 and V is TRBV5-1; D remains ambiguous. Looked up from germline, CDR1 is SGHRS and CDR2 is YFSETQ. The germline V and J ends were trimmed by 0 bases and 4 bases, with 7 bases remaining between them. The CDR3 extends over 13 amino acids. CDR3 protein: CASSLVDGYGYTF. The CDR3 nucleotides are TGCGCCAGCAGCTTGGTGGATGGCTATGGCTACACCTTC.

J is TRBJ2-7 and V is TRBV29-1, with a possible D match to TRBD2 (6 bases). Germline V gene data show CDR1 as SQVTM and CDR2 as ANQGSEA. The CDR3 has 12 residues. Trimming took 4 bases from V and 11 from J, leaving 18 bases between them. This CDR3 is CSVGGDGERKYF. The CDR3 DNA reads as TGCAGCGTTGGGGGGGACGGAGAAAGAAAGTACTTC.

The V call is TRBV5-3, the J call TRBJ2-7; 7 bases line up with TRBD2. TRBV5-3 is sorted into the ORF group, with uncertain function. The CDR3 loop spans 12 amino acids. Trimming cost V 9 bases and J 3 bases; bases outside gene matches: 6. The CDR3 DNA is TGTGCCACCGCTGGGGGGGGCTACGAGCAGTACTTC. The encoded protein is CATAGGGYEQYF.

The chain has TRBV9 and TRBJ2-3; perhaps TRBD2 as D (7 bases). The germline CDR1 and CDR2 sequences are SGDLS and YYNGEE. This CDR3 is built from 15 residues. V gave up 3 bases and J gave up 0 bases, with 11 bases separating them. The CDR3 nucleotides are TGTGCCAGCAGCGAGGGGGGGGCCAGCACAGATACGCAGTATTTT. It yields the protein CASSEGGASTDTQYF.

CDR3 sequence (DNA): TGTGCCAGCAGCGTAGGCCCAAGGGGGATGCCCCATGAAGCTTTCTTT. The encoded protein is CASSVGPRGMPHEAFF. The genes are TRBV9 and TRBJ1-1, with D maybe TRBD1 (6 bases). V gave up 0 bases and J gave up 7 bases, with 19 bases separating them. The CDR3 spans 16 residues. The germline V gene encodes CDR1 SGDLS and CDR2 YYNGEE. The full variable domain, in which reference TRBV9 and TRBJ1-1 provide the parts outside the CDR3, is DSGVTQTPKHLITATGQRVTLRCSPRSGDLSVYWYQQSLDQGLQFLIQYYNGEERAKGNILERFSAQQFPDLHSELNLSSLELGDSALYFCASSVGPRGMPHEAFFGQGTRLTVV.

The chain uses TRBV2 and TRBJ1-4; D might be TRBD1 (6 bases). The length of the CDR3 is 14 residues. V gave up 5 bases and J gave up 1 base, with 8 bases separating them. Germline lookup yields CDR1 SNHLY and CDR2 FYNNEI. In nucleotides, the CDR3 is TGTGCCAGCAGTCGACAGGAAACTAATGAAAAACTGTTTTTT. Amino acids: CASSRQETNEKLFF. Full variable domain (rest looked up from reference TRBV2 and TRBJ1-4): EPEVTQTPSHQVTQMGQEVILRCVPISNHLYFYWYRQILGQKVEFLVSFYNNEISEKSEIFDDQFSVERPDGSNFTLKIRSTKLEDSAMYFCASSRQETNEKLFFGSGTQLSVL.

The chain joins TRBV29-1 to TRBJ2-7; D gene unclear. Germline V lookup: CDR1 SQVTM, CDR2 ANQGSEA. This CDR3 is built from 13 residues. Trimming pared 2 bases from V and 1 base from J, leaving 9 bases between. CDR3 in DNA: TGCAGCGTTGAAAGGGTTGGTTCCTACGAGCAGTACTTC. Its protein product is CSVERVGSYEQYF.

This clonotype was observed a handful of times. The chain carries TRBV3-1 and TRBJ2-1; no clear D gene. Germline V gives CDR1 LGHDT, CDR2 YNNKEL (reference sequence). The CDR3 length is 12 residues. V shed 5 bases and J shed 10 bases, with 12 bases lying between them. DNA of the CDR3: TGTGCCAGCAGCTTTCGACGGTTAGAGCAGTTCTTC. As protein: CASSFRRLEQFF.